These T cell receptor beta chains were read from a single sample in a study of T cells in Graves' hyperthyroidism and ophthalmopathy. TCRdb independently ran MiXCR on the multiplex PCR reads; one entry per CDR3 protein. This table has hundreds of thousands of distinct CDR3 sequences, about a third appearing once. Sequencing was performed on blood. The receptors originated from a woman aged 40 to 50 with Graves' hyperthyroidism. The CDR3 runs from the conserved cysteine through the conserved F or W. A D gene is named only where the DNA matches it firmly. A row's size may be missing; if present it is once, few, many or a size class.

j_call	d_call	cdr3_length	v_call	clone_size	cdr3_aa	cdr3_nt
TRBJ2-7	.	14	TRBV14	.	CASSQEDSFGEQYF	TGTGCCAGCAGCCAAGAGGACTCCTTTGGCGAGCAGTACTTC
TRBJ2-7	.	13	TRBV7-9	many	CASRSKGGLEQYF	TGTGCCAGCAGATCTAAAGGGGGTCTCGAGCAGTACTTC
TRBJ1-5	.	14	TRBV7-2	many	CASSLQGQSQPQHF	TGTGCCAGCAGCTTACAGGGGCAGAGTCAGCCCCAGCATTTT
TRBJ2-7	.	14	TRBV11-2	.	CASSPQGQTHEQYF	TGTGCCAGCAGCCCTCAAGGACAAACCCACGAGCAGTACTTC
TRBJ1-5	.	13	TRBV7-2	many	CASSYPGDQPQHF	TGTGCCAGCAGCTACCCGGGTGATCAGCCCCAGCATTTT
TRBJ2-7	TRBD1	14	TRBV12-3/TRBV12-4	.	CASSSTGRGYEQYF	TGTGCCAGCAGTTCGACAGGGAGAGGGTACGAGCAGTACTTC
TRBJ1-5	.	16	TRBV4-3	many	CASSPDYDRWSQPQHF	TGCGCCAGCAGCCCCGATTATGACAGGTGGAGTCAGCCCCAGCATTTT
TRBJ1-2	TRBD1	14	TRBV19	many	CASGRTGQAYGYTF	TGTGCCAGTGGGCGGACGGGACAGGCGTATGGCTACACCTTC
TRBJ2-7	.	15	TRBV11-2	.	CASSLGGTGFYEQYF	TGTGCCAGCAGCTTGGGAGGGACAGGATTCTACGAGCAGTACTTC
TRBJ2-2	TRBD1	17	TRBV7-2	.	CASSYRVDRGNTGELFF	TGTGCCAGCAGCTATAGAGTCGACAGGGGGAACACCGGGGAGCTGTTTTTT
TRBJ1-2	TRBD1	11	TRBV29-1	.	CSASTGTGYTF	TGCAGCGCATCGACAGGGACGGGCTACACCTTC
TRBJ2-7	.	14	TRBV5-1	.	CASSLERASYEQYF	TGCGCCAGCAGCTTGGAGCGGGCCTCCTACGAGCAGTACTTC
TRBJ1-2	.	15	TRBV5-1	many	CASSLVGRLDYGYTF	TGCGCCAGCAGCTTGGTTGGCAGACTAGATTATGGCTACACCTTC
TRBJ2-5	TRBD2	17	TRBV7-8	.	CASSMGLAGGATETQYF	TGTGCCAGCAGCATGGGACTAGCGGGGGGTGCCACAGAGACCCAGTACTTC
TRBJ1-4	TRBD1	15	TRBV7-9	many	CASSSGTGRHEKLFF	TGTGCCAGCAGCTCCGGGACAGGGAGACATGAAAAACTGTTTTTT
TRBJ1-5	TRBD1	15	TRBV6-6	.	CASNPTGGLNQPQHF	TGTGCCAGCAACCCGACAGGGGGCTTAAACCAGCCCCAGCATTTT
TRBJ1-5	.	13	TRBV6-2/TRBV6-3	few	CASSFDRDQPQHF	TGTGCCAGCAGTTTCGACAGAGATCAGCCCCAGCATTTT
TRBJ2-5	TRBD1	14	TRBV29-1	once	CSVSPTGGMETQYF	TGCAGCGTTAGCCCTACAGGGGGCATGGAGACCCAGTACTTC
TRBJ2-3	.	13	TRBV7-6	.	CASSPGRADTQYF	TGTGCCAGCAGCCCGGGCAGGGCAGATACGCAGTATTTT
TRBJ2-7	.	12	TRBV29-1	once	CSVESGSYEQYF	TGCAGCGTTGAGTCAGGGAGCTACGAGCAGTACTTC
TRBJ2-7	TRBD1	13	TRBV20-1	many	CSADGTGFYEQYF	TGCAGTGCTGACGGGACAGGGTTTTACGAGCAGTACTTC
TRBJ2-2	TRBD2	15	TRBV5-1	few	CASSSGLAPPGELFF	TGCGCCAGCAGCTCGGGACTAGCCCCTCCCGGGGAGCTGTTTTTT
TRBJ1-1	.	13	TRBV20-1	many	CSASSQGRTEAFF	TGCAGTGCTAGTTCCCAGGGACGAACTGAAGCTTTCTTT
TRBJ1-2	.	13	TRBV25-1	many	CASSVAGYYGYTF	TGTGCCAGCAGTGTTGCGGGGTACTATGGCTACACCTTC
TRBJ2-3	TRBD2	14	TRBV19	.	CASALAGGTDTQYF	TGTGCCAGCGCACTAGCGGGAGGAACAGATACGCAGTATTTT
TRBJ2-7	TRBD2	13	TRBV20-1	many	CSAGTSAPYEQYF	TGCAGTGCTGGGACTAGCGCGCCCTACGAGCAGTACTTC
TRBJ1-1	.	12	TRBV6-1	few	CASRIPGREAFF	TGTGCCAGCAGGATTCCGGGCCGTGAAGCTTTCTTT
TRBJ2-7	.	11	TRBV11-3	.	CASGIRDEQYF	TGTGCCAGCGGAATTAGGGACGAGCAGTACTTC
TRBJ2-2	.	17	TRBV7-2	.	CASSLKSGWFNTGELFF	TGTGCCAGCAGCTTGAAATCCGGTTGGTTCAACACCGGGGAGCTGTTTTTT
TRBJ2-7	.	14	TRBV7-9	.	CASSAGWVLGEQYF	TGTGCCAGCAGCGCCGGGTGGGTCCTCGGTGAGCAGTACTTC
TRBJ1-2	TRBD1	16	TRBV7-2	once	CASSVDWDRVHYGYTF	TGTGCCAGCAGCGTAGACTGGGACAGGGTACACTATGGCTACACCTTC
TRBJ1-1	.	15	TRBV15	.	CATSRDLNRYTEAFF	TGTGCCACCAGCAGAGATCTCAACAGATACACTGAAGCTTTCTTT
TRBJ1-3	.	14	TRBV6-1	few	CASREHGSGNTIYF	TGTGCCAGCAGGGAACATGGGTCTGGAAACACCATATATTTT
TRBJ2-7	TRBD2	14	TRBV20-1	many	CSGTSGSISYEQYF	TGCAGTGGGACTAGCGGGAGTATTTCCTACGAGCAGTACTTC
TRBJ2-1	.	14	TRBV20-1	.	CSARGLSSYNEQFF	TGCAGTGCTAGAGGGCTAAGCTCCTACAATGAGCAGTTCTTC
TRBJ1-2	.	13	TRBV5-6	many	CASSLGGDEGYTF	TGTGCCAGCAGCCTGGGTGGGGACGAGGGCTACACCTTC
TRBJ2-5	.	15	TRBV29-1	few	CSVEAGVRSQETQYF	TGCAGCGTTGAGGCCGGGGTGAGGAGCCAAGAGACCCAGTACTTC
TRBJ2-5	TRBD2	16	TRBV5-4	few	CASSSPGLAAQETQYF	TGTGCCAGCAGCTCGCCGGGACTAGCGGCCCAGGAGACCCAGTACTTC
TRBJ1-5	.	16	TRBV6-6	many	CASSYYGGQGNQPQHF	TGTGCCAGCAGTTACTACGGGGGGCAGGGCAATCAGCCCCAGCATTTT
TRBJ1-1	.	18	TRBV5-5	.	CASSRLEPDRRLNTEAFF	TGTGCCAGCAGCCGTTTAGAACCAGACAGGAGACTAAACACTGAAGCTTTCTTT
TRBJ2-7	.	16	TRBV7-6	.	CASSPSTLSQGYEQYF	TGTGCCAGCAGCCCTTCGACCTTATCCCAGGGTTACGAGCAGTACTTC
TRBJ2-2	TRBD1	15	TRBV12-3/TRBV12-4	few	CASSSPDRFTGELFF	TGTGCCAGCAGTTCCCCGGACAGGTTCACCGGGGAGCTGTTTTTT
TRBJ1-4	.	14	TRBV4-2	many	CASSRGGTNEKLFF	TGTGCCAGCAGCCGAGGGGGAACTAATGAAAAACTGTTTTTT
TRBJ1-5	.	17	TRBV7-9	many	CASSKGAGLRSDQPQHF	TGTGCCAGCAGCAAAGGGGCGGGGTTGCGTTCCGATCAGCCCCAGCATTTT
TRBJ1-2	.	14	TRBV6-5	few	CASSSAGHLNGYTF	TGTGCCAGCAGTTCAGCAGGTCACTTAAATGGCTACACCTTC
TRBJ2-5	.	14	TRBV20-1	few	CSARKTTGQETQYF	TGCAGTGCTAGAAAAACGACAGGTCAAGAGACCCAGTACTTC
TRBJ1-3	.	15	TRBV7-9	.	CASSRWGSSGNTIYF	TGTGCCAGCAGCCGGTGGGGGAGCTCTGGAAACACCATATATTTT
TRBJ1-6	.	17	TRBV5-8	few	CASSLASAPAYNSPLHF	TGTGCCAGCAGCTTGGCGTCCGCGCCAGCCTATAATTCACCCCTCCACTTT
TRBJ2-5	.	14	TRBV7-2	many	CASSLVGLQETQYF	TGTGCCAGCAGCTTAGTAGGGCTCCAAGAGACCCAGTACTTC
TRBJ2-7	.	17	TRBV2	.	CASSELIRDEGGHEQYF	TGTGCCAGCAGTGAGCTTATTCGGGACGAGGGGGGCCACGAGCAGTACTTC
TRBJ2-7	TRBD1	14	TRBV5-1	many	CASSLGTGVDEQYF	TGCGCCAGCAGCTTGGGGACAGGGGTTGACGAGCAGTACTTC
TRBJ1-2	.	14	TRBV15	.	CATSSQGRNSGYTF	TGTGCCACCAGCAGCCAGGGACGGAACTCTGGCTACACCTTC
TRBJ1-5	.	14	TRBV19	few	CASSIINSNQPQHF	TGTGCCAGTAGTATCATAAATAGCAATCAGCCCCAGCATTTT
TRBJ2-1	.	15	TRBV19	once	CASTSPRGRDNEQFF	TGTGCCAGTACCTCCCCTAGGGGCAGGGACAATGAGCAGTTCTTC
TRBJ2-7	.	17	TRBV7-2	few	CASSLVGQWAPSYEQYF	TGTGCCAGCAGCTTAGTCGGGCAGTGGGCCCCTTCTTACGAGCAGTACTTC
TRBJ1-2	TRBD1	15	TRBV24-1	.	CATSDGPGQGYGYTF	TGTGCCACCAGTGATGGACCGGGACAGGGCTATGGCTACACCTTC
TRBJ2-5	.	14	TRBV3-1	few	CASSQVYGPETQYF	TGTGCCAGCAGCCAAGTGTACGGTCCAGAGACCCAGTACTTC
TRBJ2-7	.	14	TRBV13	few	CASCRNVDSYEQYF	TGTGCCAGCTGTCGGAATGTGGACTCCTACGAGCAGTACTTC
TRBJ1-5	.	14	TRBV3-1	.	CASSARGFNQPQHF	TGTGCCAGCAGCGCGCGGGGGTTCAATCAGCCCCAGCATTTT